The clone carrying this T cell receptor beta chain was observed many times. Its cognate antigen is unknown. This entry is derived from a study of blood T cells in healthy people across ages. Study results and limitations: Older age coincided with a roughly linear decline in TCR beta diversity per million T cells.

With a J-beta primer mix and a sample-barcoded 5' primer, a second PCR ran about 7 to 12 cycles. MiXCR was run by TCRdb on the 5' RACE reads, yielding one entry per CDR3 protein. The table lists about 500,000 distinct CDR3 sequences, under 30% of them singletons. The CDR3 runs to 12 residues. Germline lookup yields CDR1 SGHAT and CDR2 FQNNGV. Trimming removed 3 bases at V and 5 bases at J, with 5 bases between. A further study also used this sample, focusing on T cells of mothers and their children. That report adds: The study sampled a few healthy Caucasian mothers and their six children. In the second PCR, M1S primer introduced barcodes and 2-4 random bases.

The source of this sequence is a boy aged 10-17 years in good health. The chain carries TRBV11-2 and TRBJ2-1; D unresolved. What was sequenced was blood. CDR3 nucleotides: TGTGCCAGCAGCTTCCCCCACAATGAGCAGTTCTTC. It yields the protein CASSFPHNEQFF.